This TCR beta chain was sequenced for a study of blood T cell repertoires in COVID-19. Study details: COVID-19 samples from acute and convalescent phases originated in the United States, Italy and Spain.

Per the original methods: Nucleated cell number was recorded as an estimate derived from reference gene primer amplification. Clones were read by immunoSEQ multiplex PCR, and TCRdb kept only the in-frame ones, dropping some. The D gene and trimming were derived from the DNA, and the V and J assignments and clone size from that table. Among 90,000 to 95,000 clones listed, 85% to 90% were seen once. Germline V CDR1 and CDR2: LNHDA, SQIVND (reference sequence). V was cut by 5 bases and J by 5 bases, with 12 bases left in between. The CDR3 covers 14 residues. Sequencing input: peripheral blood. This sequence was found in a woman in her seventies with acute or convalescent COVID-19. V gene TRBV19 combines with J gene TRBJ1-4; D not resolved. The CDR3, as DNA: TGTGCCAGTAGTCTGGCAGTCCTGAATGAAAAACTGTTTTTT. Translating it yields CASSLAVLNEKLFF.